The TCR beta chain described here comes from a study of T cells in Graves' hyperthyroidism and ophthalmopathy. Using RNA transcripts as the source, TCR beta CDR3 regions were amplified. HTBI primers were employed in a first-round RT-PCR of the TCR CDR3. TCRdb re-called the multiplex PCR reads with MiXCR, one entry per CDR3 protein. The sample comprises more than 300,000 distinct CDR3 sequences, about 14% of which are singletons, and 11% rests with the top ten. Study findings and constraints: Blood held most thyroid clonotypes expanded above 0.001 frequency. The model predicted ophthalmopathy a median around seven months before onset.

In this sample, this clonotype turned up a few times. Antigen unknown. Stability of Graves' hyperthyroidism was defined as absent ophthalmopathy progression within 18 months. The diagnoses drew upon clinical symptoms, serum thyroxine and TRAb, thyroid ultrasound and orbital computed tomography. Sequencing input: blood. The sequence was obtained from a woman in her sixties with Graves' hyperthyroidism.

CDR3 protein: CASSGDPPTNYGYTF. In nucleotides, the CDR3 is TGTGCCAGCAGTGGGGACCCACCTACTAACTATGGCTACACCTTC. The V gene is TRBV6-1, the J gene TRBJ1-2; weak D call: TRBD1 (5 bases). Germline V gene lookup returns CDR1 MNHNS and CDR2 SASEGT. Trimming cost V 4 bases and J 0 bases, with 12 bases left between them. This CDR3 is built from 15 residues.